This entry concerns a single TCR beta chain. What it binds is unknown. The entry originates in a study of OX40 agonist ivuxolimab in advanced cancers. Findings and limits, study-wide: Among patients with partial responses at 0.1-3.0 mg/kg, clonal expansion was among the lowest. CD8+ T cells (on average) carried more expanded clones than CD4+ T cells. At 0.1 to 3.0 mg/kg, clonal expansion of CD4+ and CD8+ blood T cells had occurred by week 6.

Assay: immunoSEQ multiplex PCR; the TCRdb copy retains only in-frame clones and omits some. The table has fewer than 90,000 clones, roughly 92% seen once. V was clipped by 5 bases and J by 4 bases, with 11 bases between them. The CDR3 is 13 residues long. Germline CDR1 and CDR2: MGHRA and YSYEKL. The investigators sampled blood at baseline, at cycle 4 day 1, and at cycle 7 day 1. The receptor comes from an adult with an advanced solid tumor such as melanoma, head and neck, liver or kidney cancer. Sequencing was performed on CD4+ or CD8+ T cells sorted from blood, taken in a trial of the OX40 agonist ivuxolimab. The chain couples TRBV4-1 to TRBJ1-1; TRBD1 might be the D (6 bases). CDR3 protein: CASSYRGGTEAFF. The CDR3 DNA follows: TGCGCCAGCAGCTACCGAGGGGGCACTGAAGCTTTCTTT.